This T cell receptor (beta chain) was recorded in a study of blood T cell repertoires in COVID-19. Study-wide context: The samples span acute and convalescent COVID-19 from the United States, Italy and Spain. T cells, B-cell-depleted T cells, or PBMCs provided the cDNA or gDNA that served as material.

Per the original methods: Amplification of reference gene primers provided the estimated nucleated cell counts. Measured with immunoSEQ multiplex PCR; TCRdb has only the in-frame clones, and not every one. V, J and clone size reflect that table, while D and trimming were determined from the DNA. The data show under 200,000 clones, about 88% seen once. Germline V CDR1 and CDR2: MNHEY, SVGAGI. CDR3 size: 12 residues. V lost 8 bases and J lost 9; bases outside the gene matches: 5. This TCR derives from a woman of 80 years or more in a cohort sampled during active or convalescent COVID-19. The chain has TRBV6-5 and TRBJ2-1, with 9 bases aligning to TRBD2. The sequenced sample was peripheral blood. CDR3 nucleotides: TGTGCCAGCGTCCAAGCGGGGGGTGAGCAGTTCTTC. This codes for CASVQAGGEQFF.